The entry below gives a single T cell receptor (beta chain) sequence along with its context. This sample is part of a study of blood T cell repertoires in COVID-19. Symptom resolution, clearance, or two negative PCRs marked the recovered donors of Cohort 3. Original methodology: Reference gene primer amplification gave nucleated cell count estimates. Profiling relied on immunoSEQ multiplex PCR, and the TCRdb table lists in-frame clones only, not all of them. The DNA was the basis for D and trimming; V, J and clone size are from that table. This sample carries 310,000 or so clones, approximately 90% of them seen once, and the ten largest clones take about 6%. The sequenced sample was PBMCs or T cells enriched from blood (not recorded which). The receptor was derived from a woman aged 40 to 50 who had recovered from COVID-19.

CDR3 loop: CASSHAAGGPGNEQFF. DNA for the CDR3: TGTGCCAGCAGCCACGCAGCGGGAGGGCCCGGGAATGAGCAGTTCTTC. V and J are TRBV3-1 (or the pseudogene TRBV3-2) and TRBJ2-1; 10 nucleotides agree with TRBD2. Trimming removed 3 bases from V and 7 bases from J; junction bases left unmatched: 9. Per germline, CDR1 LGHDT and CDR2 YNNKEL (reference sequence). This CDR3 is 16 amino acids long.